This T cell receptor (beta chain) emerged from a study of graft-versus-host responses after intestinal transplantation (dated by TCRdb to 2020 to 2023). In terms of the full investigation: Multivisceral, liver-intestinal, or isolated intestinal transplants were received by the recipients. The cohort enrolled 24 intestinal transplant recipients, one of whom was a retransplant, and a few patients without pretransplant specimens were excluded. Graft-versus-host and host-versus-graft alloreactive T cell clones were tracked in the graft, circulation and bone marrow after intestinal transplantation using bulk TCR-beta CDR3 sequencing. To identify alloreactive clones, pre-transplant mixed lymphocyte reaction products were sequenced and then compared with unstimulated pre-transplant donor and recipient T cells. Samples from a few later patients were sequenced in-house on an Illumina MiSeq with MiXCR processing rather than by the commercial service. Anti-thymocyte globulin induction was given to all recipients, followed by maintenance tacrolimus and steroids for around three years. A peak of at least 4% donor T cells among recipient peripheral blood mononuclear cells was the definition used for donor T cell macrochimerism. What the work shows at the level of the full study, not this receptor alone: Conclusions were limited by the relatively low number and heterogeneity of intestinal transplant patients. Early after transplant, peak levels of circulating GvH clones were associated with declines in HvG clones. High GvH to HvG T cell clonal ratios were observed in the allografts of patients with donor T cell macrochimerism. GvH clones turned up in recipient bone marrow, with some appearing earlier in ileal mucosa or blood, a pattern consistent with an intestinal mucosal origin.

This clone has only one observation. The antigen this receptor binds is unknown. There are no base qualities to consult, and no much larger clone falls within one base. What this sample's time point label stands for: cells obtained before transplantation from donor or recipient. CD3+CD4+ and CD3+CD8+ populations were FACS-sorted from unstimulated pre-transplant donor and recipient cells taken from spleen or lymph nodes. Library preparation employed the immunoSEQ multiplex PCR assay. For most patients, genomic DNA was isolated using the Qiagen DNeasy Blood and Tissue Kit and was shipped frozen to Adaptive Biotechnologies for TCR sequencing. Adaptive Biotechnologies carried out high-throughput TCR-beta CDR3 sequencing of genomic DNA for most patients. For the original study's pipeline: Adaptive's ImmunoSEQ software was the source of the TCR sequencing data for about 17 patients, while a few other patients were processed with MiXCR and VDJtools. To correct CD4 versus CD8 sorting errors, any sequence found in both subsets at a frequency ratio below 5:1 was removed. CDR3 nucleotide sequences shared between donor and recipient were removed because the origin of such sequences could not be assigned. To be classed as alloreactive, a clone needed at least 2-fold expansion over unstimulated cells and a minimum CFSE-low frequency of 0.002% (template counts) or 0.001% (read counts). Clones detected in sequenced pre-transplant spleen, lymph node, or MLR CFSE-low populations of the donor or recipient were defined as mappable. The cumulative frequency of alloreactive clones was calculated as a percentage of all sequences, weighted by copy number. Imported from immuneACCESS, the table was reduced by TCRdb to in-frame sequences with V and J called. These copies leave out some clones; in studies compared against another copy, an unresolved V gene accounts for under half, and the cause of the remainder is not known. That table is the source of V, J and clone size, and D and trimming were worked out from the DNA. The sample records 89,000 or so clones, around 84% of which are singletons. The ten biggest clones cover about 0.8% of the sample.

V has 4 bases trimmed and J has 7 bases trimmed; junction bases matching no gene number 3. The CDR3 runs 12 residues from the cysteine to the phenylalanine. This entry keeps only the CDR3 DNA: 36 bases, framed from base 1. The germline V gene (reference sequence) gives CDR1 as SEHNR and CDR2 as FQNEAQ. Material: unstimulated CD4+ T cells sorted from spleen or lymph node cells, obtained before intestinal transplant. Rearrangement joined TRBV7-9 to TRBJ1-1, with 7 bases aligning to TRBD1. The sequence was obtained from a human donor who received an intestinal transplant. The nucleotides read TGTGCCAGCAGCTCATGGACAGGTGAAGCTTTCTTT. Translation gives CASSSWTGEAFF. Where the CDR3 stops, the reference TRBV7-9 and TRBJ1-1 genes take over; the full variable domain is DTGVSQNPRHKITKRGQNVTFRCDPISEHNRLYWYRQTLGQGPEFLTYFQNEAQLEKSRLLSDRFSAERPKGSFSTLEIQRTEQGDSAMYLCASSSWTGEAFFGQGTRLTVV.